What follows are 3 T cell receptor beta chains derived from one specimen sequenced in a study of response to subunit inactivated influenza vaccine. One entry per CDR3 protein results from TCRdb running MiXCR on the RT-PCR reads. The data contain about 520,000 distinct CDR3 sequences, less than 7.5% of them singletons. The sequencing here drew on PBMCs from blood, taken around 25 months after vaccination. These receptors were obtained from a man between 50 and 69 years old who received an inactivated influenza vaccine.

This clonotype showed up just a few times. The chain couples TRBV12-3 or TRBV12-4 to TRBJ2-4; 8 bases agree with TRBD1. The CDR3 extends over 11 amino acids. Trimming cost V 6 bases and J 14 bases; bases outside gene matches: 6. Written as DNA, the CDR3 is TGTGCCAGCAGATCGACAGGGGAGGAGTACTTC. It yields the protein CASRSTGEEYF.

This chain uses TRBV19 with TRBJ1-3; no clear D gene. The CDR3 has 13 residues. The germline V and J ends were trimmed by 5 bases and 2 bases, with 7 bases remaining between them. CDR1 LNHDA and CDR2 SQIVND come from the germline V gene (reference sequence). This chain's CDR3 is CASSVNAGNTIYF. CDR3 nucleotide sequence: TGTGCCAGTAGTGTCAACGCTGGAAACACCATATATTTT.

A note on this clonotype: The germline gene is not matched at one end of the junction; a read error may be the cause. This chain connects TRBV20-1 to TRBJ1-4, with 9 bases aligning to TRBD1. Per germline, CDR1 DFQATT and CDR2 SNEGSKA (reference sequence). The CDR3 has 15 residues. CDR3 coding DNA: TGCAGTGCTTACCGGGACAGGGACCCGAATGAAAAACCGTTTTTT. Its translation is CSAYRDRDPNEKPFF.